This T cell receptor (beta chain) derives from a study of graft-versus-host responses after intestinal transplantation. Clones were read by immunoSEQ multiplex PCR, and TCRdb kept only the in-frame ones, dropping some. This sample has more than 65,000 clones, with less than 95% found just once. Whole-study results and caveats: Allografts of patients with graft-donor T cell macrochimerism showed high graft-versus-host to host-versus-graft clone ratios.

Comments on this clone: Its target is unknown.

The CDR3 has 16 residues. With 3 bases removed from V and 0 bases from J, the gap between germline ends came to 14 bases. In germline, CDR1 is MNHNY, CDR2 SVGAGI (reference sequence). This clonotype was obtained from a human donor who received an intestinal transplant. The sequences come from unstimulated CD8+ T cells sorted from spleen or lymph node cells, collected before intestinal transplant. The J gene is TRBJ1-2, the V gene TRBV6-6, with a weak D call TRBD1 (5 bases). The CDR3 here is CASSYEGQQANYGYTF. CDR3 nucleotides: TGTGCCAGCAGTTATGAAGGACAACAAGCTAACTATGGCTACACCTTC.